This T cell receptor (beta chain) emerged from a study of post-analysis software for immune sequencing data. In the study overall: Included among the disease courses, which were recorded for the cohort, were relapsing-remitting, secondary progressive and progressive-relapsing multiple sclerosis. Overall study findings and caveats: Versus controls, multiple sclerosis patients showed significantly lower diversity (normalized Chao1). Strong co-clustering by F measure linked samples that shared a preparation batch. In patients, TRBV5-6, TRBV5-1 and TRBV20-1 belonged to five TRBV segments found more frequently than in controls.

This clonotype was detected many times. Antigen specificity is unknown. Germline assignment: CDR1 SGDLS and CDR2 YYNGEE. Trimming removed 4 bases at V and 2 bases at J, with 18 bases between. There are 16 residues in the CDR3. Unique-molecular-identifier-tagged TCR beta cDNA libraries were used. Each batch of about 0.9 to 10 million T cells produced roughly 0.5 million cDNA molecules. MiXCR, run by TCRdb on the PCR reads, gives a single entry per CDR3 protein. Among roughly 170,000 distinct CDR3 sequences listed, approximately 30% were seen once. The J gene is TRBJ2-5, the V gene TRBV9, with a weak D call TRBD2 (6 bases). The sample comprised blood. The receptor's source is a girl aged 10 to 17 with multiple sclerosis. CDR3 sequence: CASSPGSSGIQETQYF. The CDR3, as DNA: TGTGCCAGCAGCCCGGGGAGTAGCGGAATACAAGAGACCCAGTACTTC.